A selection of T cell receptor beta chains follows, all from one sample in a study of blood T cell repertoires in COVID-19. Clones were sequenced by immunoSEQ multiplex PCR, and TCRdb holds only the in-frame ones, with some missing. The sample lists 250,000 to 300,000 clones; 88% were seen once. Sequenced sample: PBMCs or T cells enriched from blood (not recorded which). The receptor set was obtained from a woman in her 30s who had recovered from COVID-19. Both conserved end residues are part of each CDR3. The D gene is left open where the match is weak. Clone size is given for some rows only: seen once, a few or many times, or a class if the clone is expanded.

D gene | J gene | clone size | V gene | CDR3 protein
TRBD1 | TRBJ1-3 | - | TRBV28 | CASRETGRGLDTIYF
- | TRBJ1-1 | many | TRBV5-5 | CASSLGVGGGGTEAFF
TRBD1 | TRBJ2-7 | - | TRBV5-1 | CASSQDRARSYEQYF
TRBD2 | TRBJ2-4 | - | TRBV6-5 | CASSPVGGILNIQYF
- | TRBJ1-2 | - | TRBV6-1 | CASSEALPGYGYTF
- | TRBJ2-5 | - | TRBV19 | CASSISRYQETQYF
- | TRBJ1-6 | once | TRBV11-2 | CASSPRMGTDYNSPLHF
- | TRBJ2-2 | - | TRBV27 | CASSLSAGTGELFF
- | TRBJ2-3 | - | TRBV3-1/TRBV3-2 | CASSQDRGAHTDTQYF
TRBD1 | TRBJ1-2 | few | TRBV27 | CASRDRAPPYGYTF
TRBD1 | TRBJ1-5 | - | TRBV6-2/TRBV6-3 | CASSAGTGAGQPQHF
- | TRBJ2-7 | - | TRBV19 | CASSIVLRNSYEQYF